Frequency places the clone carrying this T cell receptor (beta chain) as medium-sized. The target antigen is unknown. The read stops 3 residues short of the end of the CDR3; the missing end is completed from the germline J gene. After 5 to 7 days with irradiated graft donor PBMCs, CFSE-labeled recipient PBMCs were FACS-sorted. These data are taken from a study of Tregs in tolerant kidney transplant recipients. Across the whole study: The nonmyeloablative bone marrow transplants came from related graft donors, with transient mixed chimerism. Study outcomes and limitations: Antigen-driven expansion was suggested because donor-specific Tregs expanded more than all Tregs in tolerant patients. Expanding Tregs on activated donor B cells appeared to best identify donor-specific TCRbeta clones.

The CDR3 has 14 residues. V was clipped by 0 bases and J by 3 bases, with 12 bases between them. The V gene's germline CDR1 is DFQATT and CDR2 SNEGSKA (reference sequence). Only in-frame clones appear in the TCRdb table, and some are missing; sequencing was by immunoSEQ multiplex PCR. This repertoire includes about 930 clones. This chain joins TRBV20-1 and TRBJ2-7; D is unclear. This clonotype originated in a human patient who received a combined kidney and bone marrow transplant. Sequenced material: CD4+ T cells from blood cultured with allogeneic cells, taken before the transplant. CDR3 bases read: TGCAGTGCTAGAGATCTGGGCAAAGACTACGAG. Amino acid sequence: CSARDLGKDYE. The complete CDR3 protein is CSARDLGKDYEQYF.